This TCR beta chain is from a study of T-cell memory formation after mild COVID-19 (TCRdb year 2021). Regarding the complete study: TCR sequence clusters from the two donors were largely donor specific. In two donors, T-cell clones that expanded and contracted after mild COVID-19 were tracked by sequencing TCRalpha and TCRbeta repertoires over time. The cohort comprised two young, previously healthy adult volunteers, one female and one male.

Deletion took 1 base off V and 14 bases off J, with a span of 20 bases between the germline ends. Taken from the germline V gene, the CDR1 and CDR2 loops are MGHRA and YSYEKL. The CDR3 sequence holds 15 residues, the cysteine and phenylalanine included. Only CDR3 DNA is held: 45 bases, read in frame from base 1. This clonotype was seen at least ten times. Its antigen remains undetermined. One base away there is no much larger clone; base qualities are not given. These reads were obtained on an Illumina NovaSeq 6000. TCRalpha and TCRbeta cDNA libraries were constructed by 5'RACE with constant-segment primers, with sample barcodes and unique molecular identifiers being introduced. RNA was extracted from every sample with Trizol reagent. Libraries were amplified in two PCR steps, with a second sample barcode and Illumina TruSeq adapters added in the second step. Sequencing of the libraries was done on an Illumina NovaSeq, producing 2 x 150 bp paired-end reads. The paper's data handling went like this. The reads were demultiplexed and collapsed into UMI-guided consensus sequences using migec v1.2.7. Using mixcr v2.1.11, the UMI consensuses were aligned to TRA and TRB V and J templates and assembled into clonotypes. Clonotypes were classified as expanded or contracted when called significant by both edgeR and NoisET, with noise models trained on biological replicates. For edgeR calls, a false discovery rate-adjusted p below 0.01 and a log2 fold-change threshold of 1 were applied. PCA with hierarchical clustering of max-normalized trajectories of the 1000 most abundant clonotypes was used as exploratory dynamics analysis. Each responding clone was given a CD4 or CD8 phenotype based on the CD4+ and CD8+ repertoires, which had been sequenced separately. Using fastp at Q25 and MiXCR, TCRdb reprocessed the public reads and kept productive beta chains. Rows with a matching CDR3 protein are joined into one entry that keeps the most common DNA and genes. None of the V and J calls come from the authors' own analysis; TCRdb made them. Here the sample has more than 300,000 distinct CDR3 sequences; 13% to 15% occur a single time. The ten largest clones capture approximately 22% of the sample.

Overall study outcomes, separate from this receptor: The study covered only a couple of mild cases, and larger cohorts including severe cases with pre-infection samples were considered necessary. Some responding clones were found in pre-infection memory, which suggests that pre-existing cross-reactive memory T cells took part in the SARS-CoV-2 response. SARS-CoV-2 specificity of the second-wave clones peaking on day 37 was not confirmed. Clones contracting from day 15 to 85 had balanced CD4/CD8 phenotypes, while a second wave expanding from day 15 to 37 was biased towards CD4+. Contracting CD4+ clones were located mainly in the CM and EM memory subsets, whereas CD8+ clones were found to be enriched in EMRA.

PBMCs were isolated by Ficoll-Paque density gradient centrifugation. This TCR was recovered from a man younger than 35 who had mild COVID-19 (a few samples of this study predate the infection). The sample titles of this study are shuffled in the database, so cell type and time point are left out; the donor was told from shared clones. The sample taken for sequencing was PBMCs or a T cell subset sorted from them (not recorded which). The chain employs TRBV4-1 and TRBJ2-2, and possibly TRBD2, on 6 matching bases. The nucleotides are TGCGCCAGCAGCCAAGGGGCAGCCACCGGGGGAGGCCTGTTTTTT. Its protein is CASSQGAATGGGLFF.